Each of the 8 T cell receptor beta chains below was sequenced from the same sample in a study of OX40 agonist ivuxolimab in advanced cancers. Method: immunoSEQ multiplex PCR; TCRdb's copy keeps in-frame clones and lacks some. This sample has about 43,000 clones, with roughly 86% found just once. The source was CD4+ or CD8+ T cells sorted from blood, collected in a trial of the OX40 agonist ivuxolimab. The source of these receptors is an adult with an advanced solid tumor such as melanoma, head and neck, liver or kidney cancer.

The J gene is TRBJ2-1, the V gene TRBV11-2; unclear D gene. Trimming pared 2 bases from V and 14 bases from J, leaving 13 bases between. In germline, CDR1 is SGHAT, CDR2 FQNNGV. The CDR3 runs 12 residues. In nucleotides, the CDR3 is TGTGCCAGCAGCTTAACCCCCATTTTGAAGTTCTTC. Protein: CASSLTPILKFF.

CDR3 DNA sequence: TGTGCCAGCAGTGAATTGGGGGCCAAGACCCAGTACTTC. This encodes CASSELGAKTQYF. The chain carries TRBV6-1 and TRBJ2-5, with a weak D call TRBD1 (6 bases). This CDR3 has 13 residues. Germline assignment: CDR1 MNHNS and CDR2 SASEGT. Trimming removed 2 bases at V and 6 bases at J, with 10 bases between.

The CDR3 region has the DNA TGTGCCAGCGGCAGGGGCTACAATGAGCAGTTCTTC. It codes for CASGRGYNEQFF. V and J are TRBV11-1 and TRBJ2-1; TRBD1 is a possible D gene (6 bases). V lost 8 bases to trimming and J lost 3 bases, with 8 bases between them. Looked up from germline, CDR1 is SGHAT and CDR2 is FQDESV (reference sequence). The CDR3 consists of 12 residues. The whole variable domain, filled in from reference TRBV11-1 and TRBJ2-1, reads EAEVAQSPRYKITEKSQAVAFWCDPISGHATLYWYRQILGQGPELLVQFQDESVVDDSQLPKDRFSAERLKGVDSTLKIQPAELGDSAMYLCASGRGYNEQFFGPGTRLTVL.

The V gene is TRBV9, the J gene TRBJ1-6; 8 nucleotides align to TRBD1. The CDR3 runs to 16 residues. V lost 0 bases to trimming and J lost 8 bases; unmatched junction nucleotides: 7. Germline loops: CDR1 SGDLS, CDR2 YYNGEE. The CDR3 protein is CASSVGGQGAYSPLHF. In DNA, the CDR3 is TGTGCCAGCAGCGTAGGGGGGCAGGGGGCTTATTCACCCCTCCACTTT.

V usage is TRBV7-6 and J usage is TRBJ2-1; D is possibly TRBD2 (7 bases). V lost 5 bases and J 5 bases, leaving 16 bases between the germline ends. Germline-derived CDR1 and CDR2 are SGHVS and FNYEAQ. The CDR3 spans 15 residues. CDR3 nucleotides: TGTGCCAGCAGCCCCTCCGGGGGGCCGGACAATGAGCAGTTCTTC. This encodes CASSPSGGPDNEQFF.

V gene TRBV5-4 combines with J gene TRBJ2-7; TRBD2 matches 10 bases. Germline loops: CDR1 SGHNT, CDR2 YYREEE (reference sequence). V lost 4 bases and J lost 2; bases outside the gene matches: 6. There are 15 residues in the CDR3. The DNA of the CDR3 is TGTGCCAGCAGCCCCAGACTAGCGGGCACCTACGAGCAGTACTTC. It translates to CASSPRLAGTYEQYF.

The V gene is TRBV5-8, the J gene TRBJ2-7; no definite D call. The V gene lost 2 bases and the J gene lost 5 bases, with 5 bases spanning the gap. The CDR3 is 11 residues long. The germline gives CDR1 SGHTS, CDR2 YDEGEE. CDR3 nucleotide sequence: TGTGCCAGCAGCTTTGATCACGAGCAGTACTTC. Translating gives CASSFDHEQYF.

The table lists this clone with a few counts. The CDR3 nucleotides are TGTGCCAGCAGCCATACCAACACCGGGGAGCTGTTTTTT. Protein: CASSHTNTGELFF. This rearrangement joins TRBV5-4 to TRBJ2-2; D is unresolved. Trimming pared 4 bases from V and 2 bases from J, leaving 6 bases between. The CDR3 covers 13 residues. Germline CDR1 reads SGHNT; CDR2 reads YYREEE (reference sequence).